Following are 13 T cell receptor beta chains from one sample sequenced in a study of molecular identifiers for immune sequencing clone quantification. A single record per CDR3 protein comes from TCRdb applying MiXCR to the PCR reads. Of around 470,000 distinct CDR3 sequences listed, roughly 26% are singletons. The sample taken for sequencing was naive CD8+ T cells from blood, with Jurkat cell RNA spiked in. Subset reported: FACS-sorted CD8+CD4-CCR7+CD45RA+ naive T cells. All receptors come from a human donor in good health. Some libraries in this study had Jurkat cell RNA spiked in.

This clonotype came up many times. The rearrangement joins TRBV7-6 to TRBJ2-3, with 8 bases that match TRBD2. From germline, CDR1 is SGHVS and CDR2 FNYEAQ. The CDR3 has 15 amino acids. V lost 5 bases and J lost 0; bases outside the gene matches: 4. The CDR3 loop reads CASSLLADSTDTQYF. CDR3 in DNA: TGTGCCAGCAGCCTACTAGCGGATAGCACAGATACGCAGTATTTT. The complete variable domain, with remaining parts taken from reference TRBV7-6 and TRBJ2-3, reads GAGVSQSPRYKVTKRGQDVALRCDPISGHVSLYWYRQALGQGPEFLTYFNYEAQQDKSGLPNDRFSAERPEGSISTLTIQRTEQRDSAMYRCASSLLADSTDTQYFGPGTRLTVL.

The J gene is TRBJ1-1, the V gene TRBV4-1; D remains unclear. Germline V gene data show CDR1 as MGHRA and CDR2 as YSYEKL. The CDR3 covers 15 residues. Trimming shortened V by 1 base and J by 5 bases, and 14 bases separated the two germline ends. CDR3 region: CASSQADPRGTEAFF. DNA of the CDR3: TGCGCCAGCAGCCAAGCGGACCCTCGAGGGACTGAAGCTTTCTTT.

This clonotype turned up a few times. This chain connects TRBV9 to TRBJ1-4; TRBD1 matches at 7 bases. CDR1 and CDR2 from the germline V gene are SGDLS and YYNGEE. V lost 3 bases to trimming and J lost 6 bases; unmatched junction nucleotides: 11. CDR3 length equals 16 residues. The CDR3, as DNA: TGTGCCAGCAGCGGTGGGGCCACAGGGGTGTATGAAAAACTGTTTTTT. Its translation: CASSGGATGVYEKLFF.

The sample holds many counts of this clonotype. The genes are TRBV12-3 or TRBV12-4 and TRBJ1-2; no definite D call. The CDR3 has 14 amino acids. V was shortened by 2 bases and J by 4 bases, with 11 bases between the two germline ends. The CDR3 DNA follows: TGTGCCAGCAGTTTAACTGGGTCCGCCTATGGCTACACCTTC. Encoded protein: CASSLTGSAYGYTF.

This clonotype has more than one count but fewer than ten. V usage is TRBV7-2 and J usage is TRBJ2-7; 8 bases align to TRBD2. The trim removed 3 bases at V and 5 bases at J, leaving 12 bases unmatched. Germline CDR1 SGHTA, CDR2 FQGNSA. The CDR3 extends over 16 amino acids. The CDR3 sequence: CASSLDGLAIRDEQYF. The CDR3 coding sequence is TGTGCCAGCAGCTTGGATGGACTAGCTATAAGGGACGAGCAGTACTTC.

This clonotype appeared many times. The chain employs TRBV15 and TRBJ1-1, with 7 bases that match TRBD1. The V segment lost 2 bases and the J segment 5 bases; nucleotides outside the gene matches: 8. The length of the CDR3 is 15 residues. From germline, CDR1 is LNHNV and CDR2 YYDKDF (reference sequence). CDR3 residues: CATSRSRGVYTEAFF. In DNA, the CDR3 is TGTGCCACCAGCAGATCCAGGGGGGTTTATACTGAAGCTTTCTTT.

This clonotype was counted between two and nine times. J is TRBJ2-1 and V is TRBV7-9, with D unresolved. V was shortened by 5 bases and J by 0 bases, with 8 bases between the two germline ends. Germline loops: CDR1 SEHNR, CDR2 FQNEAQ (reference sequence). CDR3 size: 14 residues. The CDR3 region has the DNA TGTGCCAGCAGCGAGAAGACCTCCTACAATGAGCAGTTCTTC. Its translation is CASSEKTSYNEQFF. The complete variable domain, with remaining parts taken from reference TRBV7-9 and TRBJ2-1, reads DTGVSQNPRHKITKRGQNVTFRCDPISEHNRLYWYRQTLGQGPEFLTYFQNEAQLEKSRLLSDRFSAERPKGSFSTLEIQRTEQGDSAMYLCASSEKTSYNEQFFGPGTRLTVL.

V and J are TRBV19 and TRBJ1-5, with D uncertain. Germline V lookup: CDR1 LNHDA, CDR2 SQIVND (reference sequence). Trimming took 6 bases from V and 0 from J, leaving 12 bases between them. This CDR3 has 15 amino acids. The CDR3 protein is CASSHGVYSNQPQHF. DNA for the CDR3: TGTGCCAGTAGCCACGGGGTTTATAGCAATCAGCCCCAGCATTTT.

Ten or more counts support this clonotype. The chain joins TRBV3-1 to TRBJ1-1; possibly TRBD1 for D (5 bases). Trimming left V 4 bases short and J 3 bases short, with 9 bases between. Germline CDR1 reads LGHDT; CDR2 reads YNNKEL (reference sequence). This CDR3 contains 13 residues. The CDR3 loop is CASSLGHDTEAFF. In nucleotides, the CDR3 is TGTGCCAGCAGCCTAGGACATGACACTGAAGCTTTCTTT.

There are a few counts of this clonotype. The V and J genes are TRBV20-1 and TRBJ1-1; D unclear. The CDR3 totals 15 residues. Germline V gene lookup returns CDR1 DFQATT and CDR2 SNEGSKA (reference sequence). V lost 0 bases and J 3 bases, leaving 14 bases between the germline ends. DNA of the CDR3: TGCAGTGCTAGAGATATGGCATCACCCCACACTGAAGCTTTCTTT. As protein: CSARDMASPHTEAFF.

This clonotype has a handful of counts. The chain links TRBV13 to TRBJ1-2; no clear D gene. V was clipped by 0 bases and J by 1 base, with 12 bases between them. Per the germline V gene, CDR1 is PRHDT and CDR2 is FYEKMQ (reference sequence). The length of the CDR3 is 16 residues. In DNA form, the CDR3 reads TGTGCCAGCAGCTTAGGCACACAGCTGGTTAACTATGGCTACACCTTC. As protein: CASSLGTQLVNYGYTF.

This clonotype was detected a few times. The V and J genes are TRBV2 and TRBJ1-5; D uncertain. The CDR3 runs to 16 residues. The germline V and J ends were trimmed by 4 bases and 5 bases, with 18 bases remaining between them. The V gene's germline CDR1 is SNHLY and CDR2 FYNNEI. For the CDR3, the DNA is TGTGCCAGCAGTGGGGAGGGCCGGGGAGATTATCAGCCCCAGCATTTT. This sequence encodes CASSGEGRGDYQPQHF.

This clonotype has a handful of counts. CDR3 sequence: CASSGGLARTGELFF. CDR3 DNA sequence: TGTGCCAGCAGCGGGGGACTAGCGAGGACCGGGGAGCTGTTTTTT. This chain connects TRBV11-3 to TRBJ2-2; 10 bases match TRBD2. Trimming at V came to 5 bases and at J to 5 bases, leaving 5 bases not matched to a gene. Germline assignment: CDR1 SGHNT and CDR2 YENEEA. The CDR3 is made up of 15 amino acids. The full variable domain, its missing parts supplied by reference TRBV11-3 and TRBJ2-2, is EAGVVQSPRYKIIEKKQPVAFWCNPISGHNTLYWYLQNLGQGPELLIRYENEEAVDDSQLPKDRFSAERLKGVDSTLKIQPAELGDSAVYLCASSGGLARTGELFFGEGSRLTVL.